This TCR beta chain was sequenced for a study of shared clonotypes between healthy human individuals. Overall study results and limits: The naive CD4 repertoires of four donors were compared, and approximately 5.3% of clonotypes were shared.

Per the germline V gene, CDR1 is SGHAT and CDR2 is FQNNGV. The CDR3 sequence is 15 residues long. J lost 4 bases, V lost 5 bases, and 6 bases had no gene match. Original processing methods: Filtering differed for immunoSEQ, which gave only junction sequences without quality scores. Assay used: immunoSEQ multiplex PCR; TCRdb lists only in-frame clones, some missing. For V, J and clone size, that table is used; D and trimming come from the DNA. The sample yields 950,000 to 1,300,000 clones, under 80% seen once. For this clone: Antigen specificity is unknown.

Sequencing was performed on memory CD4+ T cells sorted from blood. Subset: CD45RA-negative fraction. The J gene is TRBJ2-1, the V gene TRBV11-2; 9 bases agree with TRBD1. This clonotype was obtained from a man between 18 and 35 years old in good health. CDR3 nucleotide sequence: TGTGCCAGCAGCATCGACAGGGGGTCTTACAATGAGCAGTTCTTC. Amino acid sequence: CASSIDRGSYNEQFF.